This T cell receptor beta chain was captured in a study of blood T cells in healthy people across ages. Then a second PCR, running about 6 to 12 cycles, was carried out with a sample-barcoded 5' primer and a J-beta primer mix. TCRdb recomputed calls from the 5' RACE reads with MiXCR, one row per CDR3 protein. The profile shows approximately 1,700,000 distinct CDR3 sequences, more than 35% of them singletons. The CDR3 spans 15 residues. Between the trimmed V and J ends, which lost 6 bases and 10 bases, there was a span of 19 bases. Sequencing was performed on blood. This TCR came from a human donor in good health. The V gene is TRBV12-3 or TRBV12-4, the J gene TRBJ1-6, with D possibly matching TRBD1 (6 bases). The chain's CDR3 is CASRAGIRGGSPLHF. CDR3 bases: TGTGCCAGCAGGGCCGGGATCAGGGGAGGCTCACCCCTCCACTTT.